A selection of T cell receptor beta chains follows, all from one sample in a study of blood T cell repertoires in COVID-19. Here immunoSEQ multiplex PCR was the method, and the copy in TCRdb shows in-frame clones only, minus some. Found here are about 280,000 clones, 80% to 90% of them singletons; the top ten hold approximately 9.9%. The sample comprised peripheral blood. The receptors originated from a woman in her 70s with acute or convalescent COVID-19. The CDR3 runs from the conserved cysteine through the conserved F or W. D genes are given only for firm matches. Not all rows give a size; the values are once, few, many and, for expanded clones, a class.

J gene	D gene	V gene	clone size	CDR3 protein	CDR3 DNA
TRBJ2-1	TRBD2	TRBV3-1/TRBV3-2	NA	CASSQRTSAHEQFF	TGTGCCAGCAGCCAACGGACTAGCGCCCATGAGCAGTTCTTC
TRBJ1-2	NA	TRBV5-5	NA	CASSFSGNYGYTF	TGTGCCAGCAGCTTCTCGGGGAACTATGGCTACACCTTC
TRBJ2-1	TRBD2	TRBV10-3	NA	CAISSGGAQFF	TGTGCCATCTCTAGCGGGGGGGCCCAGTTCTTC
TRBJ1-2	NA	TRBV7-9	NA	CASSTTDNRGYTF	TGTGCCAGCAGCACCACGGACAATCGGGGCTACACCTTC
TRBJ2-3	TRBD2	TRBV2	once	CASSGRRGGLGDTQYF	TGTGCCAGCAGTGGCCGGCGGGGGGGCCTTGGAGATACGCAGTATTTT
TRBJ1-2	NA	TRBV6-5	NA	CASSRTAANYGYTF	TGTGCCAGCAGTCGGACAGCGGCTAACTATGGCTACACCTTC
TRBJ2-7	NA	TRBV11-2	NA	CASSPPEGRREEQYF	TGTGCCAGCAGCCCTCCCGAGGGTCGACGTGAAGAGCAGTACTTC
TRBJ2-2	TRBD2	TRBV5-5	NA	CASIILAGGTGELFF	TGTGCCAGCATCATTCTAGCGGGGGGCACCGGGGAGCTGTTTTTT
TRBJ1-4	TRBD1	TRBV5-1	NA	CASSSGQGMSEKLFF	TGCGCCAGCAGCAGCGGACAGGGGATGAGTGAAAAACTGTTTTTT
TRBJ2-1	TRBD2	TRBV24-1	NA	CATSPPSGGPSSYNEQFF	TGTGCCACCAGTCCGCCCAGCGGGGGACCCAGCTCCTACAATGAGCAGTTCTTC
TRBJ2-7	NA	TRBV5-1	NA	CASSPGLKDEQYF	TGCGCCAGCAGCCCCGGACTGAAAGACGAGCAGTACTTC
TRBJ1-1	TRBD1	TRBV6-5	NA	CASRRDRNPNTEAFF	TGTGCCAGTAGAAGGGACAGAAATCCGAACACTGAAGCTTTCTTT
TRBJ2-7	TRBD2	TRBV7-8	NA	CASSLAREAYGQYF	TGTGCCAGCAGCTTAGCCCGGGAGGCCTACGGGCAGTACTTC
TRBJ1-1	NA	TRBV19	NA	CASRTGHIEEAFF	TGTGCCAGTAGAACGGGACACATCGAGGAAGCTTTCTTT
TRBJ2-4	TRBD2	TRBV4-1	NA	CASSRPGGNIQYF	TGCGCCAGCAGCCGTCCCGGGGGGAACATTCAGTACTTC
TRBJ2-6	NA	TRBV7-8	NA	CASSLSSGANVLTF	TGTGCCAGCAGCTTGAGCTCTGGGGCCAACGTCCTGACTTTC
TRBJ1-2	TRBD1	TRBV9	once	CASSATGGSSSGYTF	TGTGCCAGCAGCGCTACAGGGGGATCTAGCTCTGGCTACACCTTC
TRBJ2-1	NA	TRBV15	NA	CATSRDHGPNEQFF	TGTGCCACCAGCAGAGATCATGGCCCGAATGAGCAGTTCTTC
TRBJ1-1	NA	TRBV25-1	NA	CASRTGAGNTEAFF	TGTGCCAGCAGGACAGGAGCCGGGAACACTGAAGCTTTCTTT
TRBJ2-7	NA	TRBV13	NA	CASSLRRGRSRTYEQYF	TGTGCCAGCAGCTTAAGGCGTGGCAGATCGAGGACCTACGAGCAGTACTTC
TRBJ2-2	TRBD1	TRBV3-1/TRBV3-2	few	CASSWRTGASNTGELFF	TGTGCCAGCAGCTGGAGGACAGGAGCCTCGAACACCGGGGAGCTGTTTTTT
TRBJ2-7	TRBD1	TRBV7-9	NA	CASSQGAQGQYF	TGTGCCAGCAGCCAGGGGGCGCAGGGGCAGTACTTC
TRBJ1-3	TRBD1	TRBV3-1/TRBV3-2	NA	CASSRRTGDGAIYF	TGTGCCAGCAGCCGAAGGACAGGAGACGGCGCCATATATTTT
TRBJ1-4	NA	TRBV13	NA	CASSLGGRDEKLFF	TGTGCCAGCAGCTTAGGCGGGAGGGATGAAAAACTGTTTTTT
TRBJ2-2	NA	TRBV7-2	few	CASSLQGRTGELFF	TGTGCCAGCAGCTTACAGGGTAGGACCGGGGAGCTGTTTTTT
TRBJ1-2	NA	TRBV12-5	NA	CASGVGQGYGYTF	TGTGCTAGTGGTGTCGGACAAGGGTACGGCTACACCTTC